These 28 T cell receptor beta chains were sequenced from one sample in a study of cytomegalovirus exposure and HLA in healthy donors. This PCR relied on a set of 60 Vbeta primers and 13 Jbeta primers. Repertoires were generated with immunoSEQ multiplex PCR, while TCRdb's copy carries only in-frame clones and drops some. The data hold approximately 86,000 clones, with roughly 70% observed a single time. The sample consisted of PBMCs. The receptors were gathered from a man in his forties in good health and CMV-seronegative.

This chain links TRBV4-1 with TRBJ2-5; D gene uncertain. CDR1 is MGHRA and CDR2 is YSYEKL in the germline V gene. The ends were cut back, 1 base at V and 1 base at J, with 10 bases in the middle. This CDR3 spans 15 amino acids. The CDR3 DNA reads TGCGCCAGCAGCCAAGGACTCAACCCCCAAGAGACCCAGTACTTC. Residues: CASSQGLNPQETQYF.

The chain recombines TRBV4-1 with TRBJ2-5; 9 bases are a match to TRBD2. V lost 0 bases, J lost 2 bases, and 7 bases stayed unmatched. This CDR3 region has 17 residues. Germline V lookup: CDR1 MGHRA, CDR2 YSYEKL. Here the CDR3 reads CASSQESGGLGQETQYF. The CDR3 DNA is TGCGCCAGCAGCCAAGAAAGCGGGGGGCTTGGGCAAGAGACCCAGTACTTC.

The V and J genes are TRBV4-1 and TRBJ1-1, with D hard to call. The CDR3 spans 13 residues. The germline V gene encodes CDR1 MGHRA and CDR2 YSYEKL. Deletions cut 0 bases from V and 4 bases from J, with 6 bases between. The CDR3 sequence is CASSQDRGTEAFF. The DNA for the CDR3 is TGCGCCAGCAGCCAAGACCGGGGCACTGAAGCTTTCTTT.

The chain combines TRBV6-6 with TRBJ1-3; tentatively, D is TRBD1 (6 bases). CDR1 MNHNY and CDR2 SVGAGI come from the germline V gene (reference sequence). The CDR3 has 13 amino acids. Trimming stripped 6 bases from V and 4 bases from J, with 10 bases between. The CDR3 bases are TGTGCCAGCAGCACAGGGCGCGGAAACACCATATATTTT. Its protein is CASSTGRGNTIYF.

This chain uses TRBV7-8 with TRBJ2-2; the D gene is possibly TRBD2 (7 bases). V dropped 5 bases and J dropped 5 bases, with 15 bases sitting between them. The CDR3 spans 15 residues. The V gene's germline CDR1 is SGHVS and CDR2 FQNEAQ. The CDR3 protein is CASSAGAGKTGELFF. In DNA, the CDR3 is TGTGCCAGCAGCGCGGGGGCAGGGAAGACCGGGGAGCTGTTTTTT. The full variable domain, rest sourced from reference TRBV7-8 and TRBJ2-2, is GAGVSQSPRYKVAKRGQDVALRCDPISGHVSLFWYQQALGQGPEFLTYFQNEAQLDKSGLPSDRFFAERPEGSVSTLKIQRTQQEDSAVYLCASSAGAGKTGELFFGEGSRLTVL.

The V and J genes are TRBV27 and TRBJ2-5; tentatively, D is TRBD2 (5 bases). Germline CDR1 is MNHEY and CDR2 is SMNVEV (reference sequence). The CDR3 spans 13 residues. Trimming took off 2 bases at V and 5 bases at J, with 9 bases between the two ends. The CDR3 DNA follows: TGTGCCAGCAGTTTAAAGGGCGGGGAGACCCAGTACTTC. Its translation: CASSLKGGETQYF.

This clone has more than one count but fewer than ten. The chain is built from TRBV27 and TRBJ2-7, with 9 bases fitting TRBD1. This CDR3 has 13 amino acids. CDR1 is MNHEY and CDR2 is SMNVEV in the germline V gene (reference sequence). J was trimmed by 5 bases and V by 4 bases; bases with no gene match: 3. As DNA, the CDR3 is TGTGCCAGCAGTTACAGGGGGCCCAACGAGCAGTACTTC. Translated, it gives CASSYRGPNEQYF.

The V and J genes are TRBV6-5 and TRBJ1-2, with 11 bases that match TRBD1. This CDR3 spans 13 amino acids. V lost 2 bases and J lost 7; bases outside the gene matches: 0. CDR1 is MNHEY and CDR2 is SVGAGI in the germline V gene. CDR3 region: CASSYGQGAGYTF. CDR3 coding DNA: TGTGCCAGCAGTTACGGACAGGGGGCTGGCTACACCTTC.

The chain links TRBV2 to TRBJ2-7; 8 nucleotides line up with TRBD1. The CDR3 consists of 13 residues. Germline loops: CDR1 SNHLY, CDR2 FYNNEI. The J segment lost 3 bases and the V segment lost 7 bases, leaving 5 bases of the junction unmatched. The CDR3 is CASTSGTGYEQYF. CDR3 nucleotide sequence: TGTGCCAGCACCTCCGGGACAGGCTACGAGCAGTACTTC.

J is TRBJ2-2 and V is TRBV5-1; possible D gene TRBD2, 6 bases. V gave up 0 bases and J gave up 7 bases, with 13 bases separating them. Germline V gives CDR1 SGHRS, CDR2 YFSETQ. The CDR3 runs to 15 residues. The CDR3 sequence: CASSLVSAGGGELFF. CDR3 DNA sequence: TGCGCCAGCAGCTTGGTGTCAGCCGGGGGCGGGGAGCTGTTTTTT. Full variable domain (outside the CDR3, taken from reference TRBV5-1 and TRBJ2-2): KAGVTQTPRYLIKTRGQQVTLSCSPISGHRSVSWYQQTPGQGLQFLFEYFSETQRNKGNFPGRFSGRQFSNSRSEMNVSTLELGDSALYLCASSLVSAGGGELFFGEGSRLTVL.

This clone was picked up a small number of times. The chain uses TRBV30 and TRBJ1-2, with 7 bases identical to TRBD1. Germline V gene sequence: CDR1 GTSNPN, CDR2 SVGIG (reference sequence). There are 12 residues in the CDR3. The CDR3 DNA reads as TGTGCGGAGGGGGCCCCCGGGGGCGGCTACACCTTC. This sequence encodes CAEGAPGGGYTF.

The chain joins TRBV13 to TRBJ2-5, with 7 bases fitting TRBD2. The CDR3 has 15 residues. Germline lookup yields CDR1 PRHDT and CDR2 FYEKMQ (reference sequence). V shed 0 bases and J 5 bases; nucleotides not matched to a gene: 6. DNA of the CDR3: TGTGCCAGCAGCTTAGGAGCAGCGGGGAGGGAGACCCAGTACTTC. It is translated as CASSLGAAGRETQYF. The entire variable domain, with the rest obtained from reference TRBV13 and TRBJ2-5, is as follows: AAGVIQSPRHLIKEKRETATLKCYPIPRHDTVYWYQQGPGQDPQFLISFYEKMQSDKGSIPDRFSAQQFSDYHSELNMSSLELGDSALYFCASSLGAAGRETQYFGPGTRLLVL.

The chain couples TRBV10-3 to TRBJ1-5; D not resolved. Germline CDR1 ENHRY, CDR2 SYGVKD. Trimming pared 8 bases from V and 2 bases from J, leaving 13 bases between. There are 14 residues in the CDR3. The CDR3 protein is CAIQSPGGNQPQHF. CDR3 nucleotides: TGTGCCATCCAATCCCCGGGAGGCAATCAGCCCCAGCATTTT.

V gene TRBV6-6 combines with J gene TRBJ1-5; D is unresolved. V lost 7 bases, J lost 2 bases, and 9 bases lay in between. Germline-derived CDR1 and CDR2 are MNHNY and SVGAGI (reference sequence). The length of the CDR3 is 13 residues. The CDR3 sequence: CASNPTGNQPQHF. The CDR3, as DNA: TGTGCCAGCAATCCTACGGGCAATCAGCCCCAGCATTTT.

The rearrangement uses TRBV7-9 and TRBJ2-7; D remains unclear. Germline CDR1 and CDR2: SEHNR and FQNEAQ (reference sequence). The CDR3 spans 19 residues. Between the trimmed V and J ends, which lost 5 bases and 5 bases, there was a span of 31 bases. CDR3 coding DNA: TGTGCCAGCAGCCAACCAACAATCAATACCCCAATCCTGCTCCACGAGCAGTACTTC. Amino acid sequence: CASSQPTINTPILLHEQYF.

This clone was picked up a small number of times. The chain links TRBV15 to TRBJ1-2, with D tentatively TRBD1 (6 bases). Germline V gene sequence: CDR1 LNHNV, CDR2 YYDKDF (reference sequence). The CDR3 length is 15 residues. V lost 5 bases and J lost 8, with 21 bases in between. The CDR3 spells CATSRDVGTLRGYTF. Written as DNA, the CDR3 is TGTGCCACCAGCCGCGACGTCGGGACACTTAGAGGCTACACCTTC. The full variable domain, in which reference TRBV15 and TRBJ1-2 provide the parts outside the CDR3, is DAMVIQNPRYQVTQFGKPVTLSCSQTLNHNVMYWYQQKSSQAPKLLFHYYDKDFNNEADTPDNFQSRRPNTSFCFLDIRSPGLGDTAMYLCATSRDVGTLRGYTFGSGTRLTVV.

This chain links TRBV5-4 with TRBJ1-2, with TRBD1 matching over 12 bases. The CDR3 has 16 residues. In germline, CDR1 is SGHNT, CDR2 YYREEE (reference sequence). The junction had 9 bases not matched to a gene; V was cut back by 3 bases and J by 6 bases. CDR3 protein: CASSSGGTGGAHGYTF. For the CDR3, the DNA is TGTGCCAGCAGCTCTGGGGGGACAGGGGGCGCACATGGCTACACCTTC.

V and J are TRBV7-8 and TRBJ2-1, with a tentative D call TRBD2 (6 bases). The V and J ends lost 1 base and 3 bases respectively, with 16 bases between them. Germline-derived CDR1 and CDR2 are SGHVS and FQNEAQ. The CDR3 runs 17 residues. CDR3 protein: CASSLVEGLPLYNEQFF. As DNA, the CDR3 is TGTGCCAGCAGCTTAGTGGAGGGTTTACCTCTCTACAATGAGCAGTTCTTC.

This clone turned up a few times. The chain joins TRBV6-1 to TRBJ2-5; TRBD1 might be the D (6 bases). This CDR3 has 14 amino acids. Trimming took off 1 base at V and 7 bases at J, with 13 bases between the two ends. Germline V gene sequence: CDR1 MNHNS, CDR2 SASEGT. Written as DNA, the CDR3 is TGTGCCAGCAGTGAAGACAGGGTAATGGGGACCCAGTACTTC. Its protein is CASSEDRVMGTQYF.

V gene TRBV5-6 combines with J gene TRBJ2-6; TRBD1 matches at 7 bases. With V trimmed by 0 bases and J by 2 bases, 2 bases remained unmatched. Germline assignment: CDR1 SGHDT and CDR2 YYEEEE. The CDR3 spans 16 residues. CDR3 protein: CASSLAGTAGANVLTF. The CDR3 DNA sequence: TGTGCCAGCAGCTTGGCCGGGACAGCTGGGGCCAACGTCCTGACTTTC.

V and J are TRBV6-5 and TRBJ2-5; the match to TRBD1 covers 8 bases. The J call is doubtful: the DNA matches TRBJ2-7 better. Germline values: CDR1 MNHEY, CDR2 SVGAGI. The CDR3 is made up of 15 amino acids. CDR3 coding DNA: TGTGCCAGCAGTTTTGAGGGGACAGGCTCCTACGAGCAGTACTTC. It yields the protein CASSFEGTGSYEQYF.

J is TRBJ2-3 and V is TRBV6-6; D might be TRBD2 (5 bases). With 10 bases removed from V and 1 base from J, the gap between germline ends came to 21 bases. This CDR3 has 16 residues. The germline V gene encodes CDR1 MNHNY and CDR2 SVGAGI (reference sequence). In nucleotides, the CDR3 is TGTGCCACCGCGGGTTTTATTGGGGATGGCACAGATACGCAGTATTTT. Encoded protein: CATAGFIGDGTDTQYF.

This clone was picked up a small number of times. The V call is TRBV7-3, the J call TRBJ2-5; TRBD2 matches 11 bases. The CDR3 is 16 amino acids. J lost 1 base, V lost 5 bases, and 6 bases had no gene match. Germline values: CDR1 SGHTA, CDR2 FQGTGA. The CDR3 DNA follows: TGTGCCAGCAGCCATACTAGCGGGGGATCCCAAGAGACCCAGTACTTC. This gives the protein CASSHTSGGSQETQYF.

The chain joins TRBV2 to TRBJ2-1; 8 bases are a match to TRBD2. This CDR3 contains 16 residues. Looked up from germline, CDR1 is SNHLY and CDR2 is FYNNEI. Trimming removed 4 bases from V and 5 bases from J; junction bases left unmatched: 10. The CDR3 DNA follows: TGTGCCAGCAGTGGGATGCCCCGGGGGGGGGACAATGAGCAGTTCTTC. Its protein is CASSGMPRGGDNEQFF. Full variable domain (missing parts from reference TRBV2 and TRBJ2-1): EPEVTQTPSHQVTQMGQEVILRCVPISNHLYFYWYRQILGQKVEFLVSFYNNEISEKSEIFDDQFSVERPDGSNFTLKIRSTKLEDSAMYFCASSGMPRGGDNEQFFGPGTRLTVL.

The J gene is TRBJ2-5, the V gene TRBV18; maybe TRBD2 (6 bases). Trimming pared 0 bases from V and 4 bases from J, leaving 18 bases between. The CDR3 loop spans 17 amino acids. Germline V gene data show CDR1 as KGHSH and CDR2 as LQKENI. CDR3 nucleotide sequence: TGTGCCAGCTCACCACCGAAGGGGCGAAAGGAGGGAGAGACCCAGTACTTC. Protein product: CASSPPKGRKEGETQYF.

The CDR3 here is CASSLRGSSYNSPLHF. The CDR3 DNA is TGTGCCAGCAGTCTCCGAGGGAGCTCCTATAATTCACCCCTCCACTTT. The V call is TRBV6-6, the J call TRBJ1-6, with D uncertain. Trimming shortened V by 5 bases and J by 0 bases, and 11 bases separated the two germline ends. This CDR3 is 16 amino acids long. Germline CDR1 MNHNY, CDR2 SVGAGI (reference sequence).

The chain employs TRBV23-1 and TRBJ2-3; TRBD2 matches 8 bases. TRBV23-1 is designated an ORF whose function remains uncertain. V shed 6 bases and J 0 bases; nucleotides not matched to a gene: 8. The CDR3 runs to 16 residues. The CDR3 spells CASRKQLAESTDTQYF. The CDR3, as DNA: TGCGCCAGCAGAAAACAACTAGCGGAGAGCACAGATACGCAGTATTTT.

This clone came up a few times. Here the CDR3 reads CASSTKKTGGTNEKLFF. The CDR3 region has the DNA TGTGCCAGCAGCACCAAGAAGACAGGGGGGACTAATGAAAAACTGTTTTTT. The rearrangement joins TRBV5-6 to TRBJ1-4; 9 nucleotides agree with TRBD1. The CDR3 spans 17 residues. J was trimmed by 2 bases and V by 4 bases; bases with no gene match: 9. Germline CDR1 is SGHDT and CDR2 is YYEEEE.